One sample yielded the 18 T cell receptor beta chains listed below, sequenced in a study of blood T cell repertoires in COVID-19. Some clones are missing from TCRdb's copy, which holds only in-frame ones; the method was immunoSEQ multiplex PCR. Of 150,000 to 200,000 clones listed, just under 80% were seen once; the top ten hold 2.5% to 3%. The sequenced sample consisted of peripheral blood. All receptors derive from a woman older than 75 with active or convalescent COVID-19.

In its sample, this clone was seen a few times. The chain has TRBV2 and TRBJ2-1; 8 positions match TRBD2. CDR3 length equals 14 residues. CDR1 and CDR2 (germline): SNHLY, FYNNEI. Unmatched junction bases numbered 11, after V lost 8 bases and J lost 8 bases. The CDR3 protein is CASLPGLVRDEQFF. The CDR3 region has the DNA TGTGCCAGCTTGCCGGGACTAGTTCGGGATGAGCAGTTCTTC.

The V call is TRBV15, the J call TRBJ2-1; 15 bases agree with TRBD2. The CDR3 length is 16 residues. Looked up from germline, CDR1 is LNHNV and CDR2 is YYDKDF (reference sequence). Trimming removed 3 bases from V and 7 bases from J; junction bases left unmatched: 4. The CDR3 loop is CATSRPGTSGGNEQFF. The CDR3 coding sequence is TGTGCCACCAGCAGGCCAGGGACTAGCGGGGGGAATGAGCAGTTCTTC.

The CDR3 DNA follows: TGTGCCAGCAGCTTGGGACAGGGCATCGCAGATACGCAGTATTTT. It translates to CASSLGQGIADTQYF. V is TRBV7-6 and J is TRBJ2-3, with 9 bases that match TRBD1. Germline values: CDR1 SGHVS, CDR2 FNYEAQ. The CDR3 length is 15 residues. V gave up 3 bases and J gave up 4 bases; unmatched junction bases: 5.

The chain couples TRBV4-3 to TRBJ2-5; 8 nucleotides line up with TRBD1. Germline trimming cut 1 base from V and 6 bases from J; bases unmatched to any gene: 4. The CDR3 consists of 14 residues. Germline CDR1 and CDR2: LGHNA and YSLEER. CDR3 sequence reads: CASSQVTGGKTQYF. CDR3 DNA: TGCGCCAGCAGCCAAGTCACAGGGGGAAAGACCCAGTACTTC.

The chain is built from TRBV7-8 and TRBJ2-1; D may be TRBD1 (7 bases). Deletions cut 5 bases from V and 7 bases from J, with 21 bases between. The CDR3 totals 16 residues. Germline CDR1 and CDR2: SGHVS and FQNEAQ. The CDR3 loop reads CASSPTGGTAKNEQFF. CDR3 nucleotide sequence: TGTGCCAGCAGCCCCACGGGCGGGACAGCAAAAAATGAGCAGTTCTTC.

The CDR3 loop is CATRRGGYNEQFF. CDR3 in DNA: TGTGCCACCAGGAGAGGGGGCTACAATGAGCAGTTCTTC. The chain has TRBV2 and TRBJ2-1, with D perhaps matching TRBD1 (6 bases). Trimming took 10 bases from V and 3 from J, leaving 13 bases between them. Germline V gives CDR1 SNHLY, CDR2 FYNNEI. This CDR3 region has 13 residues.

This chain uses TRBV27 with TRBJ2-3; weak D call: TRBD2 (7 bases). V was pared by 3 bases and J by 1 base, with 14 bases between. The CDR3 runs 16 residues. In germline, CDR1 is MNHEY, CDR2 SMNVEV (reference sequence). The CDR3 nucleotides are TGTGCCAGCAGTTTTATGGGGGGGCGGGGCACAGATACGCAGTATTTT. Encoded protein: CASSFMGGRGTDTQYF.

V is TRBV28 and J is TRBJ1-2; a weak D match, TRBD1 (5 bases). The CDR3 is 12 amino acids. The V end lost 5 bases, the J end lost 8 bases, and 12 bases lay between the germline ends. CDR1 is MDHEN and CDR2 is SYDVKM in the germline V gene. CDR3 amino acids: CASSLTGVGYTF. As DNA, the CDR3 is TGTGCCAGCAGTCTTACAGGTGTGGGCTACACCTTC.

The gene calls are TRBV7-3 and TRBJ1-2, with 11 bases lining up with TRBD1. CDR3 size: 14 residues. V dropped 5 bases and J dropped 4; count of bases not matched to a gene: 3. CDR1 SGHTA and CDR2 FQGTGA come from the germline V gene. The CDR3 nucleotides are TGTGCCAGCAGCCGGGGACAGGGGGGCTATGGCTACACCTTC. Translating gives CASSRGQGGYGYTF.

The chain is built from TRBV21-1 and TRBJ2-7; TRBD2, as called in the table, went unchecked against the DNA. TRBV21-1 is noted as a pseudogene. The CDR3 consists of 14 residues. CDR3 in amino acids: CASSRRATSYEQYF. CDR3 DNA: TGTGCCAGCAGCAGGAGGGCTACCTCCTACGAGCAGTACTTC.

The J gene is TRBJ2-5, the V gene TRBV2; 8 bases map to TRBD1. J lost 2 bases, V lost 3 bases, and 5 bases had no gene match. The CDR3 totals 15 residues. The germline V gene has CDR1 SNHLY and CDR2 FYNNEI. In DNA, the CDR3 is TGTGCCAGCAGTGAGCAGGGGACAGGACAAGAGACCCAGTACTTC. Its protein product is CASSEQGTGQETQYF.

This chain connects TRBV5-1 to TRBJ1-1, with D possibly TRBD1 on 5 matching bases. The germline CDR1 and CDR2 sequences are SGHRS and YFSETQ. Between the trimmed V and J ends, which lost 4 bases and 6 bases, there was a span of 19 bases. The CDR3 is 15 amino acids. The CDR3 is CASSPREGAAPEAFF. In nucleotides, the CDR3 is TGCGCCAGCAGCCCCAGGGAGGGTGCGGCCCCTGAAGCTTTCTTT.

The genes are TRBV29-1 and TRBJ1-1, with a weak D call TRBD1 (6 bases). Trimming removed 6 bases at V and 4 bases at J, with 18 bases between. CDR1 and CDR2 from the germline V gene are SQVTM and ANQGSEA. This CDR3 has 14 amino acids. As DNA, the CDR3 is TGCAGCGTAGCACCGACAGGTAGGGGCACTGAAGCTTTCTTT. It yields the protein CSVAPTGRGTEAFF. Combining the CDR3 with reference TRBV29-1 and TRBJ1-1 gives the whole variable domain SAVISQKPSRDICQRGTSLTIQCQVDSQVTMMFWYRQQPGQSLTLIATANQGSEATYESGFVIDKFPISRPNLTFSTLTVSNMSPEDSSIYLCSVAPTGRGTEAFFGQGTRLTVV.

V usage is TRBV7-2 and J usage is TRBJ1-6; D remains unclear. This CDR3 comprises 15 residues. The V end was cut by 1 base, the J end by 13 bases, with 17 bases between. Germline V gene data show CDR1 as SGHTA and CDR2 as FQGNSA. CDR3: CASSLGSGDWSPLHF. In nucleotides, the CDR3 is TGTGCCAGCAGCTTAGGTTCCGGAGACTGGTCCCCCCTCCACTTT.

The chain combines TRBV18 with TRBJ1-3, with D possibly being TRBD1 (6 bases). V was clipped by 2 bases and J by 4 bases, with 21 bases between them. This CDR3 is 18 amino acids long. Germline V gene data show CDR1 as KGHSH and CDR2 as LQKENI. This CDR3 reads CASSPSSSRGGVGNTIYF. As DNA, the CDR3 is TGTGCCAGCTCACCATCTAGCTCTCGTGGGGGCGTCGGAAACACCATATATTTT.

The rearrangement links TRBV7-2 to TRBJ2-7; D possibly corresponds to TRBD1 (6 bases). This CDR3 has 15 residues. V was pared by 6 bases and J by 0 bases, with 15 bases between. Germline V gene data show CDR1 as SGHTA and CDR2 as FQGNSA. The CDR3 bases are TGTGCCAGCAGTAGAGCCGGGACATCCTCCTACGAGCAGTACTTC. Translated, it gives CASSRAGTSSYEQYF.

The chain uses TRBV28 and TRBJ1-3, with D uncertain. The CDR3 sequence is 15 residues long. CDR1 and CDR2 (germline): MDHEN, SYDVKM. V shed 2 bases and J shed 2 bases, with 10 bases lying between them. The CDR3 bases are TGTGCCAGCAGTTTAGGCCCCCATCCTGGAAACACCATATATTTT. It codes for CASSLGPHPGNTIYF.

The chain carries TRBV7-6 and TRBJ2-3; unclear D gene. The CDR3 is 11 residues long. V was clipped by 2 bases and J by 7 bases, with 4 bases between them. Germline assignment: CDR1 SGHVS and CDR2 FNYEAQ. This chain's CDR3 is CASSLLNTQYF. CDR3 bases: TGTGCCAGCAGCTTACTTAATACGCAGTATTTT.